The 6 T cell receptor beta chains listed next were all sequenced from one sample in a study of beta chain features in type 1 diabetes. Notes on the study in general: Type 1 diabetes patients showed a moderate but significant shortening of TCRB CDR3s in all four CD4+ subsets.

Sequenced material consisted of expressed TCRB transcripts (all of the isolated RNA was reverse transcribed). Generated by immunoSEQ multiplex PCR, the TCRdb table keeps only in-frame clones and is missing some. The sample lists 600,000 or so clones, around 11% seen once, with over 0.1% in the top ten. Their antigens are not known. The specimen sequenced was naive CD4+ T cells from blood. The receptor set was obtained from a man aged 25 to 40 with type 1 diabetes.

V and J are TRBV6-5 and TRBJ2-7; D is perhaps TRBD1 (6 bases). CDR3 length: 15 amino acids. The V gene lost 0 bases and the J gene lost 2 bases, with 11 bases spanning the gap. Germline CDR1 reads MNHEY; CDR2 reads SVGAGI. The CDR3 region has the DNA TGTGCCAGCAGTTACTCGACAGGATTGCCCTACGAGCAGTACTTC. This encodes CASSYSTGLPYEQYF.

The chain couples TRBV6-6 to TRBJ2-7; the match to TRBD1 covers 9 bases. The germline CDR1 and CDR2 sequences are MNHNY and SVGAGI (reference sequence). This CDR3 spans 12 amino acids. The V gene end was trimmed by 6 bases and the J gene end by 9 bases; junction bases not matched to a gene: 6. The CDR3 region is CASSRDRETQYF. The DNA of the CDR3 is TGTGCCAGCAGCCGGGACAGGGAGACGCAGTACTTC.

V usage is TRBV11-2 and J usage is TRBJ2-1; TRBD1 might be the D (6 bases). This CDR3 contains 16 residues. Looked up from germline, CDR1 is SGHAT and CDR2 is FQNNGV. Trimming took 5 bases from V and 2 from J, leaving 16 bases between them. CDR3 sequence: CASSLGGGATYNEQFF. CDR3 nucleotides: TGTGCCAGCAGCCTAGGTGGGGGCGCAACCTACAATGAGCAGTTCTTC.

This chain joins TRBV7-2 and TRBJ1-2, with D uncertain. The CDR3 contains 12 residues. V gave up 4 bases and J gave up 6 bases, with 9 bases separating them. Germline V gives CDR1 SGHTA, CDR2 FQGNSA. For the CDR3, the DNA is TGTGCCAGCAGCTCCCTCACAAATGGCTACACCTTC. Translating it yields CASSSLTNGYTF.

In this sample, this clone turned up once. In DNA form, the CDR3 reads TGTGCCAGCAAAAGGGACTCAGAAAATTCACCCCTCCACTTT. Translation gives CASKRDSENSPLHF. The V and J genes are TRBV25-1 and TRBJ1-6; D perhaps matches TRBD1 (5 bases). CDR3 size: 14 residues. Germline loops: CDR1 MGHDK, CDR2 SYGVNS. Trimming pared 7 bases from V and 7 bases from J, leaving 14 bases between.

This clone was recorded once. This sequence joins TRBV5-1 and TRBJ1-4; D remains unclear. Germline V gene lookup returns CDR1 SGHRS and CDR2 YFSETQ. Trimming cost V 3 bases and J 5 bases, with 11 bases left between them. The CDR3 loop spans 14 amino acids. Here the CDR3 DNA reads TGCGCCAGCAGCTCGACCGGCCCCAATGAAAAACTGTTTTTT. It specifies CASSSTGPNEKLFF.